This TCR beta chain was sequenced in a study of CD8 T cells in ankylosing spondylitis. Study-wide results and caveats: For ankylosing spondylitis blood, a TCR beta motif of 7 to 9 highly homologous variants appeared characteristic. Peripheral blood samples showed relatively rare disease-linked clones, and these clones were CD8+.

In making TCR beta libraries, quantitative 5'-RACE with molecular barcodes was used. TCRdb independently ran MiXCR on the 5' RACE reads; one entry per CDR3 protein. The sample yields some 400,000 distinct CDR3 sequences, about a fifth seen once. This clonotype was detected ten times or more. Its antigen is undetermined. Trimming at V came to 5 bases and at J to 5 bases, leaving 13 bases not matched to a gene. CDR3 length equals 17 residues. CDR1 DFQATT and CDR2 SNEGSKA come from the germline V gene (reference sequence). This rearrangement joins TRBV20-1 to TRBJ2-7; TRBD2 aligns across 15 bases. This clonotype was sampled from a male donor with ankylosing spondylitis. Sequenced sample: blood, either unsorted or a sorted T cell fraction (not recorded which). CDR3 sequence reads: CSAPSPGTSGRINEQYF. CDR3 nucleotide sequence: TGCAGTGCTCCCAGCCCCGGGACTAGCGGGAGGATCAACGAGCAGTACTTC.